This passage covers 13 T cell receptor beta chains from one sample sequenced in a study of blood T cell repertoires in COVID-19. Profiled with immunoSEQ multiplex PCR; TCRdb holds only in-frame clones, not every one. This sample carries some 150,000 clones, around 91% of them seen once, and the ten largest clones take around 16%. Source material: peripheral blood. The source is a woman between 40 and 55 years old with acute or convalescent COVID-19.

This sequence joins TRBV28 and TRBJ1-2; TRBD1 is a possible D gene (6 bases). V lost 5 bases and J lost 8, with 15 bases in between. The CDR3 runs 13 residues. The V gene's germline CDR1 is MDHEN and CDR2 SYDVKM. The CDR3 is CASSPGQWEGYTF. The CDR3 DNA reads as TGTGCCAGCAGTCCCGGACAGTGGGAGGGCTACACCTTC.

The chain is built from TRBV7-9 and TRBJ1-1; TRBD1 is a possible D gene (6 bases). Germline CDR1 and CDR2: SEHNR and FQNEAQ (reference sequence). This CDR3 comprises 16 residues. Trimming shortened V by 1 base and J by 1 base, and 13 bases separated the two germline ends. This CDR3 is CASSLGNQGKNTEAFF. As DNA, the CDR3 is TGTGCCAGCAGCTTAGGAAATCAGGGGAAGAACACTGAAGCTTTCTTT.

V is TRBV6-4 and J is TRBJ1-1; TRBD1 matches at 11 bases. Germline V gene lookup returns CDR1 MRHNA and CDR2 SNTAGT. Trimming removed 6 bases from V and 0 bases from J; junction bases left unmatched: 6. The CDR3 consists of 16 residues. The DNA of the CDR3 is TGTGCCAGCAGGAGGACAGGGGGCAACTTGAACACTGAAGCTTTCTTT. Translating gives CASRRTGGNLNTEAFF.

This clone occurred a few times. V gene TRBV7-9 combines with J gene TRBJ2-1; no clear D gene. The germline CDR1 and CDR2 sequences are SEHNR and FQNEAQ (reference sequence). CDR3 length equals 12 residues. V was shortened by 1 base and J by 12 bases, with 10 bases between the two germline ends. CDR3: CASSLVAGGQFF. The CDR3 region has the DNA TGTGCCAGCAGCTTAGTTGCCGGTGGGCAGTTCTTC. The full variable domain, in which reference TRBV7-9 and TRBJ2-1 provide the parts outside the CDR3, is DTGVSQNPRHKITKRGQNVTFRCDPISEHNRLYWYRQTLGQGPEFLTYFQNEAQLEKSRLLSDRFSAERPKGSFSTLEIQRTEQGDSAMYLCASSLVAGGQFFGPGTRLTVL.

The genes are TRBV6-5 and TRBJ2-1; TRBD1 matches at 7 bases. The junction had 1 base not matched to a gene; V was cut back by 8 bases and J by 3 bases. CDR3 length equals 12 residues. Germline V gene data show CDR1 as MNHEY and CDR2 as SVGAGI. The CDR3 region has the DNA TGTGCCAGCCGGGACAGCTACAATGAGCAGTTCTTC. Residues: CASRDSYNEQFF.

The gene calls are TRBV7-9 and TRBJ1-3; a possible D gene is TRBD1 (6 bases). The germline V gene has CDR1 SEHNR and CDR2 FQNEAQ (reference sequence). The CDR3 is 16 amino acids. V was trimmed by 5 bases and J by 4 bases, leaving 18 bases between them. The CDR3 protein is CASSLEPGAMGNTIYF. The CDR3 DNA reads as TGTGCCAGCAGCCTCGAACCAGGGGCAATGGGAAACACCATATATTTT.

The rearrangement joins TRBV7-3 to TRBJ2-3; a weak D match, TRBD1 (5 bases). CDR3 length equals 15 residues. The V end lost 5 bases, the J end lost 0 bases, and 12 bases lay between the germline ends. From germline, CDR1 is SGHTA and CDR2 FQGTGA. DNA of the CDR3: TGTGCCAGCAGCCAAAGGGGCACAAGCACAGATACGCAGTATTTT. This gives the protein CASSQRGTSTDTQYF. The full variable domain, rest sourced from reference TRBV7-3 and TRBJ2-3, is GAGVSQTPSNKVTEKGKYVELRCDPISGHTALYWYRQSLGQGPEFLIYFQGTGAADDSGLPNDRFFAVRPEGSVSTLKIQRTERGDSAVYLCASSQRGTSTDTQYFGPGTRLTVL.

The gene calls are TRBV6-6 and TRBJ2-5; 8 nucleotides line up with TRBD1. The V gene's germline CDR1 is MNHNY and CDR2 SVGAGI (reference sequence). The CDR3 runs to 18 residues. After removal of 5 bases from V and 2 bases from J, the junction contained 16 bases not matched to a gene. The CDR3 loop is CASSRPNTRTGLQETQYF. In DNA, the CDR3 is TGTGCCAGCAGTCGCCCGAATACCCGGACAGGGCTGCAAGAGACCCAGTACTTC.

The chain carries TRBV4-1 and TRBJ2-3; a weak D match, TRBD2 (6 bases). V dropped 4 bases and J dropped 4 bases, with 12 bases sitting between them. CDR1 is MGHRA, CDR2 YSYEKL, per germline. This CDR3 region has 14 residues. The CDR3 region has the DNA TGCGCCAGCAGCCCTGCGGAGGGACCAGATACGCAGTATTTT. Translation gives CASSPAEGPDTQYF.

The chain links TRBV24-1 to TRBJ2-3, with D perhaps TRBD2 (7 bases). Germline CDR1 is KGHDR and CDR2 is SFDVKD. The length of the CDR3 is 15 residues. V lost 5 bases and J 4 bases, leaving 15 bases between the germline ends. The CDR3 DNA is TGTGCCACCAGTGTAGTCGGGGGGCACGCAGATACGCAGTATTTT. Translation: CATSVVGGHADTQYF.

The gene calls are TRBV7-9 and TRBJ2-3, with TRBD1 matching over 8 bases. The CDR3 covers 16 residues. Germline trimming cut 5 bases from V and 4 bases from J; bases unmatched to any gene: 11. Germline lookup yields CDR1 SEHNR and CDR2 FQNEAQ (reference sequence). The CDR3: CASSERTGSSPDTQYF. CDR3 nucleotide sequence: TGTGCCAGCAGCGAAAGGACAGGGAGTTCCCCAGATACGCAGTATTTT.

The V gene is TRBV29-1, the J gene TRBJ1-2; D is undetermined. This CDR3 has 15 amino acids. V was pared by 6 bases and J by 4 bases, with 21 bases between. The V gene's germline CDR1 is SQVTM and CDR2 ANQGSEA. In nucleotides, the CDR3 is TGCAGCGTCCCAAGGCAGGACTCCGCTTCCTATGGCTACACCTTC. Translating it yields CSVPRQDSASYGYTF.

The table lists this clone with a few counts. The J gene is TRBJ2-1, the V gene TRBV19; 7 positions match TRBD2. Germline values: CDR1 LNHDA, CDR2 SQIVND (reference sequence). V trimming: 3 bases; J trimming: 3 bases; junction bases outside the gene matches: 8. The CDR3 runs 16 residues. CDR3 region: CASSISTSRNYNEQFF. CDR3 bases: TGTGCCAGTAGTATTTCGACTAGCCGAAACTACAATGAGCAGTTCTTC.